The clone carrying this T cell receptor (beta chain) was observed a few times. The antigen remains unidentified. The isolated RNA, all of it, was reverse transcribed, so expressed TCRB transcripts were what got sequenced. The method was immunoSEQ multiplex PCR; TCRdb's version includes in-frame clones alone and lacks a portion of them. The sample gives 300,000 to 350,000 clones, approximately 15% of which show up once; 6.7% is in the top ten. The record originates from a study of beta chain features in type 1 diabetes. Germline values: CDR1 SGHDN, CDR2 FVKESK. CDR3 length equals 13 residues. Study-wide findings and caveats: Overrepresentation of cells with high TCR expression could result from cDNA sequencing. A closer apparent resemblance between naive, central memory and Treg TCRB repertoires was seen in patients than in healthy donors. Fewer insertions but more deletions were seen at VDJ junctions in type 1 diabetes patients.

This clonotype was obtained from a man between 25 and 39 years old in good health. V usage is TRBV14 and J usage is TRBJ2-7; D remains unclear. The end of the DNA aligns better with TRBJ2-5, so the J call may be wrong. Sequencing was performed on central memory CD4+ T cells from blood. This chain's CDR3 is CASSRVEQETQYF. CDR3 nucleotide sequence: TGTGCCAGCAGCCGCGTGGAGCAAGAGACCCAGTACTTC.